These T cell receptor beta chains were read from a single sample in a study of T cell repertoires in cytomegalovirus infection. TCRdb analysed the reads with MiXCR anew, one entry per CDR3 protein. The data hold hundreds of thousands of distinct CDR3 sequences, with roughly a sixth observed a single time. The sequencing sample was made of PBMCs. These TCRs come from a human donor in good health (CMV status not recorded). Some clones in this sample may be carry-over from other donors' samples. Both conserved end residues are part of each CDR3. The D gene is left open where the match is weak. Only part of the rows carry a size: once, few, many, or a class if the clone is expanded.

D gene: TRBD2; V gene: TRBV7-2; J gene: TRBJ2-5; clone size: many; CDR3 DNA: TGTGCCAGCACTGGACTAGGATCTCAAGAGACCCAGTACTTC; CDR3 protein: CASTGLGSQETQYF
D gene: TRBD2; V gene: TRBV7-3; J gene: TRBJ2-1; clone size: few; CDR3 DNA: TGTGCCAGCAGCCCGAAACCTAGCGGCTCCTACAATGAGCAGTTCTTC; CDR3 protein: CASSPKPSGSYNEQFF
D gene: TRBD2; V gene: TRBV12-3/TRBV12-4; J gene: TRBJ2-1; clone size: few; CDR3 DNA: TGTGCCAGCAGCCCAGGGCAGCGGGGGGGTGGTGAGCAGTTCTTC; CDR3 protein: CASSPGQRGGGEQFF
D gene: -; V gene: TRBV7-2; J gene: TRBJ1-1; clone size: many; CDR3 DNA: TGTGCCAGCAGCTTTAGAATGAACACTGAAGCTTTCTTT; CDR3 protein: CASSFRMNTEAFF
D gene: TRBD1; V gene: TRBV7-9; J gene: TRBJ1-4; clone size: many; CDR3 DNA: TGTGCCAGCAGCGCCGGGACAGCTAATGAAAAACTGTTTTTT; CDR3 protein: CASSAGTANEKLFF
D gene: -; V gene: TRBV10-3; J gene: TRBJ2-3; clone size: -; CDR3 DNA: TGTGCCATCAGTGAGACACGACTAGTAGATACGCAGTATTTT; CDR3 protein: CAISETRLVDTQYF
D gene: TRBD1; V gene: TRBV7-9; J gene: TRBJ2-3; clone size: few; CDR3 DNA: TGTGCCAGCAGCACGCCGACAGGGGATATCGGCTGGTACGGCACAGATACGCAGTATTTT; CDR3 protein: CASSTPTGDIGWYGTDTQYF
D gene: TRBD2; V gene: TRBV2; J gene: TRBJ2-2; clone size: few; CDR3 DNA: TGTGCCAGCAGTCTGACGCAGCGGGGGCCACATTCCGGGGAGCTGTTTTTT; CDR3 protein: CASSLTQRGPHSGELFF
D gene: -; V gene: TRBV20-1; J gene: TRBJ2-1; clone size: -; CDR3 DNA: TGCAGTGCTAGAGAAGGAGGCTACAATGAGCAGTTCTTC; CDR3 protein: CSAREGGYNEQFF
D gene: -; V gene: TRBV27; J gene: TRBJ2-7; clone size: many; CDR3 DNA: TGTGCCAGCAGTTTTGGAAAGGGAGGATACGAGCAGTACTTC; CDR3 protein: CASSFGKGGYEQYF
D gene: -; V gene: TRBV27; J gene: TRBJ1-1; clone size: many; CDR3 DNA: TGTGCCAGCAGGCCCGGGGCGAACACTGAAGCTTTCTTT; CDR3 protein: CASRPGANTEAFF
D gene: -; V gene: TRBV7-2; J gene: TRBJ2-5; clone size: many; CDR3 DNA: TGTGCCAGCGGAACCTACCTGGAAGAGACCCAGTACTTC; CDR3 protein: CASGTYLEETQYF
D gene: TRBD1; V gene: TRBV20-1; J gene: TRBJ2-7; clone size: -; CDR3 DNA: TGCAGTGCTAGGGAAGGGACAGGGTCCTACGAGCAGTACTTC; CDR3 protein: CSAREGTGSYEQYF
D gene: TRBD1; V gene: TRBV5-5; J gene: TRBJ2-5; clone size: few; CDR3 DNA: TGTGCCAGCAGCTTGGCGGCAGGGGGCGAAGGGACCCAGTACTTC; CDR3 protein: CASSLAAGGEGTQYF
D gene: -; V gene: TRBV12-3/TRBV12-4; J gene: TRBJ2-1; clone size: many; CDR3 DNA: TGTGCCAGCAGTTTCGGCAGGGAAACTCGGAATGAGCAGTTCTTC; CDR3 protein: CASSFGRETRNEQFF